The 29 T cell receptor beta chains below were found in one sample sequenced in a study of blood T cell repertoires in COVID-19. Data came from immunoSEQ multiplex PCR; TCRdb stores just in-frame clones and leaves some out. The sample lists a few hundred thousand clones; approximately 89% were seen once. Sequencing was done on a sample of peripheral blood. The receptors derive from a woman aged 55-69 years with COVID-19, enrolled during active disease.

The V and J genes are TRBV5-1 and TRBJ2-7; D may be TRBD2 (5 bases). V was shortened by 0 bases and J by 5 bases, with 15 bases between the two germline ends. The CDR3 contains 15 residues. Germline V lookup: CDR1 SGHRS, CDR2 YFSETQ. The CDR3 nucleotides read TGCGCCAGCAGCTTGGTCCGGGATCGGACCAACGAGCAGTACTTC. Amino acids: CASSLVRDRTNEQYF. The entire variable domain, with the rest obtained from reference TRBV5-1 and TRBJ2-7, is as follows: KAGVTQTPRYLIKTRGQQVTLSCSPISGHRSVSWYQQTPGQGLQFLFEYFSETQRNKGNFPGRFSGRQFSNSRSEMNVSTLELGDSALYLCASSLVRDRTNEQYFGPGTRLTVT.

V is TRBV7-9 and J is TRBJ1-2; 8 positions agree with TRBD1. The V and J ends lost 1 base and 7 bases, in that order; junction bases with no gene match: 11. The V gene's germline CDR1 is SEHNR and CDR2 FQNEAQ (reference sequence). CDR3 length equals 16 residues. CDR3 nucleotide sequence: TGTGCCAGCAGCTTAGGACAGGGGACTGCTTTGGGTGGCTACACCTTC. Translation gives CASSLGQGTALGGYTF.

CDR3 loop: CASSHNPVISSYEQYF. CDR3 nucleotide sequence: TGTGCCAGCAGCCACAACCCAGTAATCAGCTCCTACGAGCAGTACTTC. The chain combines TRBV4-2 with TRBJ2-7; D unresolved. The V gene lost 3 bases and the J gene lost 0 bases, with 15 bases spanning the gap. The CDR3 length is 16 residues. Germline loops: CDR1 LGHNA, CDR2 YNFKEQ.

The rearrangement links TRBV5-5 to TRBJ2-7, with 9 positions matching TRBD1. The length of the CDR3 is 16 residues. Germline trimming cut 0 bases from V and 4 bases from J; bases unmatched to any gene: 8. Per germline, CDR1 SGHKS and CDR2 YYEKEE (reference sequence). The CDR3 region has the DNA TGTGCCAGCAGCTTGGCCGGAACAGGGGGCGCATACGAGCAGTACTTC. It yields the protein CASSLAGTGGAYEQYF.

The chain uses TRBV2 and TRBJ1-6; a weak D match, TRBD1 (5 bases). CDR1 and CDR2 (germline): SNHLY, FYNNEI. Trimming pared 7 bases from V and 4 bases from J, leaving 17 bases between. The CDR3 extends over 16 amino acids. The CDR3 coding sequence is TGTGCCAGCAAGGGGCAGGGTGGGGTATATAATTCACCCCTCCACTTT. It yields the protein CASKGQGGVYNSPLHF.

In regard to this clone: This sample also contains other DNA sequences that code for the same CDR3. V usage is TRBV6-5 and J usage is TRBJ1-4; no reliable D call. CDR1 and CDR2 (germline): MNHEY, SVGAGI. This CDR3 is built from 14 residues. Deletions cut 6 bases from V and 0 bases from J, with 8 bases between. As DNA, the CDR3 is TGTGCCAGCAGGAGAACAGCAACTAATGAAAAACTGTTTTTT. It encodes CASRRTATNEKLFF.

For the CDR3, the DNA is TGTGCCAGCAGTTCAACTAATCAGCCCCAGCATTTT. It translates to CASSSTNQPQHF. The rearrangement links TRBV6-6 to TRBJ1-5; D remains unclear. The V gene's germline CDR1 is MNHNY and CDR2 SVGAGI (reference sequence). The CDR3 covers 12 residues. V lost 4 bases, J lost 4 bases, and 5 bases lay in between.

The chain is built from TRBV19 and TRBJ1-1, with D possibly being TRBD1 (5 bases). Germline CDR1 and CDR2: LNHDA and SQIVND (reference sequence). V lost 9 bases, J lost 1 base, and 15 bases lay in between. This CDR3 has 14 amino acids. The CDR3 loop reads CASHPVDRNTEAFF. CDR3 DNA: TGTGCCAGCCACCCTGTCGACAGGAACACTGAAGCTTTCTTT.

This chain links TRBV7-6 with TRBJ2-7; D call uncertain. Germline loops: CDR1 SGHVS, CDR2 FNYEAQ. The CDR3 length is 12 residues. Trimming pared 6 bases from V and 3 bases from J, leaving 9 bases between. The CDR3 region has the DNA TGTGCCAGCAGTTCATCGGGCTACGAGCAGTACTTC. Its translation is CASSSSGYEQYF.

The chain joins TRBV28 to TRBJ2-7; D might be TRBD1 (6 bases). The CDR3 runs to 14 residues. Germline loops: CDR1 MDHEN, CDR2 SYDVKM. V was shortened by 5 bases and J by 0 bases, with 11 bases between the two germline ends. CDR3 sequence reads: CASSGRDTSYEQYF. The DNA for the CDR3 is TGTGCCAGCAGTGGCCGGGACACCTCCTACGAGCAGTACTTC.

The J gene is TRBJ1-2, the V gene TRBV19, with D unclear. The germline gives CDR1 LNHDA, CDR2 SQIVND (reference sequence). The CDR3 runs to 11 residues. V was shortened by 6 bases and J by 5 bases, with 7 bases between the two germline ends. CDR3: CASSRTYGYTF. The CDR3, as DNA: TGTGCCAGTAGCCGAACTTATGGCTACACCTTC.

The rearrangement joins TRBV19 to TRBJ1-4; tentative D call: TRBD1 (5 bases). The CDR3 length is 15 residues. Germline V CDR1 and CDR2: LNHDA, SQIVND (reference sequence). The V end was cut by 5 bases, the J end by 3 bases, with 13 bases between. The CDR3 nucleotides are TGTGCCAGTAGTTTCCGACAGCGACCTAATGAAAAACTGTTTTTT. Translating it yields CASSFRQRPNEKLFF.

Points on this clone: The same CDR3 can be traced to other DNA sequences in this sample. The CDR3 spells CASSYIRTGGGYGYTF. CDR3 nucleotides: TGTGCCAGCAGTTACATCAGAACAGGCGGGGGATATGGCTACACCTTC. The chain uses TRBV6-5 and TRBJ1-2; tentatively, D is TRBD1 (5 bases). Germline CDR1 reads MNHEY; CDR2 reads SVGAGI. CDR3 size: 16 residues. V was trimmed by 2 bases and J by 5 bases, leaving 18 bases between them.

This sequence joins TRBV5-1 and TRBJ1-1; possible D gene TRBD1, 6 bases. V lost 4 bases to trimming and J lost 1 base, with 11 bases between them. The CDR3 has 14 residues. Germline CDR1 is SGHRS and CDR2 is YFSETQ. CDR3 region: CASSTDRPNTEAFF. The CDR3 DNA reads as TGCGCCAGCAGCACAGACAGGCCGAACACTGAAGCTTTCTTT.

The rearrangement joins TRBV5-1 to TRBJ2-2; 12 bases are shared with TRBD1. With 4 bases clipped from V and 7 bases from J, the junction kept 11 bases outside the gene matches. Germline lookup yields CDR1 SGHRS and CDR2 YFSETQ. The CDR3 loop spans 17 amino acids. The CDR3 is CASSRTGTGGLGGELFF. CDR3 in DNA: TGCGCCAGCAGCCGAACCGGGACAGGGGGCTTGGGCGGGGAGCTGTTTTTT.

The chain has TRBV20-1 and TRBJ1-5, with unresolved D. Per the germline V gene, CDR1 is DFQATT and CDR2 is SNEGSKA (reference sequence). V dropped 3 bases and J dropped 1 base, with 10 bases sitting between them. This CDR3 contains 14 residues. CDR3 sequence reads: CSASRPRSNQPQHF. In DNA, the CDR3 is TGCAGTGCTAGTCGGCCGAGGAGCAATCAGCCCCAGCATTTT.

The CDR3 loop reads CASSRGQGKAETQYF. The CDR3 DNA reads as TGTGCCAGCAGCAGGGGACAGGGGAAAGCGGAGACCCAGTACTTC. V is TRBV7-7 and J is TRBJ2-5, with 10 bases matching TRBD1. J was trimmed by 5 bases and V by 5 bases; bases with no gene match: 8. This CDR3 is built from 15 residues. Germline CDR1 reads SSHAT; CDR2 reads FNYEAQ (reference sequence).

The chain couples TRBV6-1 to TRBJ2-1; D perhaps matches TRBD2 (5 bases). V lost 3 bases, J lost 6 bases, and 12 bases lay in between. The CDR3 length is 14 residues. CDR1 is MNHNS, CDR2 SASEGT, per germline. The CDR3 coding sequence is TGTGCCAGCAGTGATTCGGGGTTGAGCAATGAGCAGTTCTTC. Translating it yields CASSDSGLSNEQFF.

This clone was picked up one time. The chain is built from TRBV5-1 and TRBJ1-2; no firm D call. This CDR3 contains 14 residues. Trimming pared 0 bases from V and 6 bases from J, leaving 12 bases between. Germline V gives CDR1 SGHRS, CDR2 YFSETQ. This chain's CDR3 is CASSLATGEDGYTF. CDR3 coding DNA: TGCGCCAGCAGCTTGGCCACCGGGGAGGATGGCTACACCTTC.

This clone is a singleton in its sample. The rearrangement joins TRBV5-1 to TRBJ2-5, with D perhaps TRBD2 (5 bases). CDR1 SGHRS and CDR2 YFSETQ come from the germline V gene. CDR3 length: 14 amino acids. With 4 bases removed from V and 9 bases from J, the gap between germline ends came to 19 bases. The CDR3 region is CASSPGELLAAQYF. Here the CDR3 DNA reads TGCGCCAGCAGCCCCGGGGAGCTCTTGGCGGCCCAGTACTTC.

The chain joins TRBV5-1 to TRBJ2-5; 12 nucleotides agree with TRBD2. V lost 4 bases to trimming and J lost 3 bases; unmatched junction nucleotides: 16. This CDR3 region has 19 residues. Germline V gives CDR1 SGHRS, CDR2 YFSETQ. In DNA, the CDR3 is TGCGCCAGCAGCGTATATCTAGCGGGGGGGCCGGCGAATGAAGAGACCCAGTACTTC. Amino acid sequence: CASSVYLAGGPANEETQYF.

The genes are TRBV7-3 and TRBJ1-3, with unresolved D. Germline V CDR1 and CDR2: SGHTA, FQGTGA. The germline V and J ends were trimmed by 5 bases and 0 bases, with 14 bases remaining between them. The CDR3 has 16 amino acids. CDR3 bases: TGTGCCAGCAGCCCTGATATCGGGAACTCTGGAAACACCATATATTTT. It is translated as CASSPDIGNSGNTIYF.

The chain recombines TRBV14 with TRBJ2-1, with TRBD2 as a possible D gene (5 bases). The V end was cut by 1 base, the J end by 5 bases, with 18 bases between. The CDR3 length is 17 residues. Germline assignment: CDR1 SGHDN and CDR2 FVKESK. The CDR3 nucleotides are TGTGCCAGCAGCCAAGGAGGGAAGAGAATGGCGCACAATGAGCAGTTCTTC. Amino acids: CASSQGGKRMAHNEQFF.

This clone showed up just once. V and J are TRBV11-2 and TRBJ1-3; D is perhaps TRBD1 (5 bases). V dropped 3 bases and J dropped 0 bases, with 15 bases sitting between them. The germline gives CDR1 SGHAT, CDR2 FQNNGV. This CDR3 comprises 17 residues. CDR3 nucleotides: TGTGCCAGCAGCTTGAGAGAGACAGCATTCTCTGGAAACACCATATATTTT. Translating it yields CASSLRETAFSGNTIYF.

This chain uses TRBV5-1 with TRBJ2-7, with D maybe TRBD1 (6 bases). Germline V gives CDR1 SGHRS, CDR2 YFSETQ. CDR3 length: 14 amino acids. Trimming left V 2 bases short and J 9 bases short, with 18 bases between. The CDR3 DNA follows: TGCGCCAGCAGCTTAGCGGACAGCAATACGAGGCAGTACTTC. It is translated as CASSLADSNTRQYF. Combining the CDR3 with reference TRBV5-1 and TRBJ2-7 gives the whole variable domain KAGVTQTPRYLIKTRGQQVTLSCSPISGHRSVSWYQQTPGQGLQFLFEYFSETQRNKGNFPGRFSGRQFSNSRSEMNVSTLELGDSALYLCASSLADSNTRQYFGPGTRLTVT.

The rearrangement uses TRBV6-5 and TRBJ1-4; possibly TRBD1 for D (5 bases). The germline CDR1 and CDR2 sequences are MNHEY and SVGAGI. Trimming removed 6 bases at V and 14 bases at J, with 13 bases between. The CDR3 length is 11 residues. The CDR3 region has the DNA TGTGCCAGCAGCCACACAGGTTTTCTGTTTTTT. Translated, it gives CASSHTGFLFF.

The chain recombines TRBV5-4 with TRBJ2-5; possible D gene TRBD2, 6 bases. V was clipped by 3 bases and J by 7 bases, with 25 bases between them. The CDR3 totals 17 residues. Germline V gives CDR1 SGHNT, CDR2 YYREEE (reference sequence). CDR3 protein: CASSSTRGTPKEGTQYF. The CDR3 DNA reads TGTGCCAGCAGCTCTACCCGGGGAACACCAAAGGAGGGGACCCAGTACTTC.

The chain carries TRBV11-2 and TRBJ1-5; the match to TRBD1 covers 7 bases. CDR1 and CDR2 from the germline V gene are SGHAT and FQNNGV. Trimming took 5 bases from V and 3 from J; bases not matched to a gene: 7. The CDR3 consists of 15 residues. CDR3 protein: CASSAGGTVNQPQHF. Here the CDR3 DNA reads TGTGCCAGCAGCGCCGGTGGGACAGTCAATCAGCCCCAGCATTTT.

This sequence joins TRBV6-5 and TRBJ2-2; D possibly corresponds to TRBD2 (7 bases). The CDR3 is 12 amino acids. V lost 11 bases and J 6 bases, leaving 13 bases between the germline ends. Germline CDR1 reads MNHEY; CDR2 reads SVGAGI. In DNA form, the CDR3 reads TGTGCCGCCGGGGGGCCGGCCGGGGAGCTGTTTTTT. Translating gives CAAGGPAGELFF.